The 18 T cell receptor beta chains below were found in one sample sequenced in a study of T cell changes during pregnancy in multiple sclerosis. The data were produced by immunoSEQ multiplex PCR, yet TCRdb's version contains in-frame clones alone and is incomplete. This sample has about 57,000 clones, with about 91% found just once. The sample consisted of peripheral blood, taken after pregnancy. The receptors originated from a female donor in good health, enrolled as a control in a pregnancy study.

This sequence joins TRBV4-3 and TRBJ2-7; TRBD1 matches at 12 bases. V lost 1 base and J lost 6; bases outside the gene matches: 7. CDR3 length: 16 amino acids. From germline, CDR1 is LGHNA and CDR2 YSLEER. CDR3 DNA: TGCGCCAGCAGCCAAGGGATGGGACAGGGGGCCCTCGAGCAGTACTTC. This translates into CASSQGMGQGALEQYF.

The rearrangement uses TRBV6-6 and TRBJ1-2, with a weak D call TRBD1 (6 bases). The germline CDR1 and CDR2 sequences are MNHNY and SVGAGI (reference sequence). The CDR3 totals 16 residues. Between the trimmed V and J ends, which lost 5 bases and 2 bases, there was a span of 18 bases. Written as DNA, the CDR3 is TGTGCCAGCAGTCCCGGACAGTCTACTTTAAACTATGGCTACACCTTC. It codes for CASSPGQSTLNYGYTF.

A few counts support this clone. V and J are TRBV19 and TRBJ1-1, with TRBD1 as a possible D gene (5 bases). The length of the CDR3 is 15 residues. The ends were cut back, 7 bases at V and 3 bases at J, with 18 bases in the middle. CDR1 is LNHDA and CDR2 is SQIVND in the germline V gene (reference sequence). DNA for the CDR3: TGTGCCAGTACTCCCGGGGGAGGGAGGGACACTGAAGCTTTCTTT. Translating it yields CASTPGGGRDTEAFF.

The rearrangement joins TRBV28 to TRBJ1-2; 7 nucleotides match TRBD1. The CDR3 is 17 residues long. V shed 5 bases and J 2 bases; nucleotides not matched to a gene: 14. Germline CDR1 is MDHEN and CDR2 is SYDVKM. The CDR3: CASSKRDGGGLNYGYTF. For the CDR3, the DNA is TGTGCCAGCAGTAAAAGAGATGGAGGGGGCCTAAACTATGGCTACACCTTC.

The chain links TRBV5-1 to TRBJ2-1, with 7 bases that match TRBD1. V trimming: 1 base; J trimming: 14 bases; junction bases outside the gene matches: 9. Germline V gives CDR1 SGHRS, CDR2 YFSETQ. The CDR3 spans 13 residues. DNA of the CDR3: TGCGCCAGCAGCTTGCCCCAACAGGGGAAAAAGTTCTTC. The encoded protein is CASSLPQQGKKFF. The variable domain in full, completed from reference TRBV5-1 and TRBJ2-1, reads KAGVTQTPRYLIKTRGQQVTLSCSPISGHRSVSWYQQTPGQGLQFLFEYFSETQRNKGNFPGRFSGRQFSNSRSEMNVSTLELGDSALYLCASSLPQQGKKFFGPGTRLTVL.

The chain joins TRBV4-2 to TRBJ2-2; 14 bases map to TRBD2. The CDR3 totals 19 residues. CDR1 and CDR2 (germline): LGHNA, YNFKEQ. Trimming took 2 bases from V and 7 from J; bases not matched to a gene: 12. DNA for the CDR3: TGTGCCAGCAGCCAACTGGGACTAGCGGGGGCCAAGGGTGGCGGGGAGCTGTTTTTT. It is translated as CASSQLGLAGAKGGGELFF.

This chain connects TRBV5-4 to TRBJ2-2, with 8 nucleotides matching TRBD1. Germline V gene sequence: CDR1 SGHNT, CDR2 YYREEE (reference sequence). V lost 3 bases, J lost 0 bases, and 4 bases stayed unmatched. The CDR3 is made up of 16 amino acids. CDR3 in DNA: TGTGCCAGCAGCTCTATACAGGGGGCGAACACCGGGGAGCTGTTTTTT. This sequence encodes CASSSIQGANTGELFF.

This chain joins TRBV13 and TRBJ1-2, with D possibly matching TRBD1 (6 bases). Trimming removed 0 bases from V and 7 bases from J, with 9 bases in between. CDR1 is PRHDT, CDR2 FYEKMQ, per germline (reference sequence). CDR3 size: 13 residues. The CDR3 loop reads CASSLGGARGYTF. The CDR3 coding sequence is TGTGCCAGCAGCTTAGGGGGGGCTCGTGGCTACACCTTC.

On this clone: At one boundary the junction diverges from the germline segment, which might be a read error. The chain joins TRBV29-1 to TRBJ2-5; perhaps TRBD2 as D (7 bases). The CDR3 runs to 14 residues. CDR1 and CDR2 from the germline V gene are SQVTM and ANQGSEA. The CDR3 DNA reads TGCAGCGTTGATCGGCGGGGGCCCCAAGGGACCCAGTACTTC. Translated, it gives CSVDRRGPQGTQYF.

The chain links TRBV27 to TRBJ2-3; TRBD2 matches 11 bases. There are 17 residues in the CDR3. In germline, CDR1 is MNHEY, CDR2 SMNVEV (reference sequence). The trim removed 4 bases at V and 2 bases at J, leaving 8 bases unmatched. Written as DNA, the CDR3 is TGTGCCAGCAGTTCCCCGACTAGCGGGGATTTCACAGATACGCAGTATTTT. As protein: CASSSPTSGDFTDTQYF.

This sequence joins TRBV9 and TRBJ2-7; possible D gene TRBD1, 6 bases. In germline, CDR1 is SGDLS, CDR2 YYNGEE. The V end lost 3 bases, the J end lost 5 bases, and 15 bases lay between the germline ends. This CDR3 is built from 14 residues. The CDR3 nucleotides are TGTGCCAGCAGCGCCTTACAGGGTCCCCACGAGCAGTACTTC. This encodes CASSALQGPHEQYF.

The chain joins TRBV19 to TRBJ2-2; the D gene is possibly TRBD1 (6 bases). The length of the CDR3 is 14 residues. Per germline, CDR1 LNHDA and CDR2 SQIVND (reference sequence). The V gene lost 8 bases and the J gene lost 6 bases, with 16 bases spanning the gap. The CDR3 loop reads CASSTGRVAGELFF. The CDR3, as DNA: TGTGCCAGTTCGACAGGCAGGGTGGCCGGGGAGCTGTTTTTT.

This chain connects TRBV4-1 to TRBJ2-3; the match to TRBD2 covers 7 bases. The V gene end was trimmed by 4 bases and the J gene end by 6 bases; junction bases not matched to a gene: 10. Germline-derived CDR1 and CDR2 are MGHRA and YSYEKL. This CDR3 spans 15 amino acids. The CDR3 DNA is TGCGCCAGCAGCCTGTTGGGCGGGAGCGGGGATACGCAGTATTTT. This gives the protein CASSLLGGSGDTQYF.

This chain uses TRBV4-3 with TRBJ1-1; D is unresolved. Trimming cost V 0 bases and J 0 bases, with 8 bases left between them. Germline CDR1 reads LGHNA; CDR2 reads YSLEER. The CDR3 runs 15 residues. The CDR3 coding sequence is TGCGCCAGCAGCCAAGAGCCAGGAATGAACACTGAAGCTTTCTTT. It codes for CASSQEPGMNTEAFF.

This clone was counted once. CDR3 in amino acids: CASSLRMSSYNSPLHF. The CDR3 coding sequence is TGTGCCAGCAGCTTAAGAATGAGCTCCTATAATTCACCCCTCCACTTT. The chain joins TRBV7-2 to TRBJ1-6, with no clear D. With 2 bases removed from V and 0 bases from J, the gap between germline ends came to 8 bases. Germline V gene data show CDR1 as SGHTA and CDR2 as FQGNSA. The CDR3 spans 16 residues.

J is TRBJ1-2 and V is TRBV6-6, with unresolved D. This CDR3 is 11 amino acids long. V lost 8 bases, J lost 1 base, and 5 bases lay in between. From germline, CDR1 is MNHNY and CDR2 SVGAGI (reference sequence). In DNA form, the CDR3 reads TGTGCCAGCGGGAGTAACTATGGCTACACCTTC. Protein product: CASGSNYGYTF.

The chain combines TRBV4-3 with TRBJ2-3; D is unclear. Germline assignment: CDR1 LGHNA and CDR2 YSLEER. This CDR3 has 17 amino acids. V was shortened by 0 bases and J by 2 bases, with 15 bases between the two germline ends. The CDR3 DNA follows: TGCGCCAGCAGCCAAGATCGCAGGCCTTCTTCCACAGATACGCAGTATTTT. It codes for CASSQDRRPSSTDTQYF.

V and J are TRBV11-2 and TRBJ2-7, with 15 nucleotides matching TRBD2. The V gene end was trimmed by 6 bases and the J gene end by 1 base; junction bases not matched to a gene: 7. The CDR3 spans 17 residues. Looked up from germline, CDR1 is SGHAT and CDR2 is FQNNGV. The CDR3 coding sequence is TGTGCCAGCAGACAACCGGGACTAGCGGGAGGTTCCTACGAGCAGTACTTC. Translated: CASRQPGLAGGSYEQYF.